Listed below are T cell receptor beta chains from one sample, sequenced in a study of OX40 agonist ivuxolimab in advanced cancers. Using immunoSEQ multiplex PCR, the repertoire was profiled, and TCRdb retains in-frame clones only, with some absent. The table has 30,000 to 40,000 clones, 90% to 95% seen once. The starting material was CD4+ or CD8+ T cells sorted from blood, obtained in a trial of the OX40 agonist ivuxolimab. The source is an adult with an advanced solid tumor such as melanoma, head and neck, liver or kidney cancer. CDR3s include the opening cysteine and the closing phenylalanine or tryptophan. The D gene is left open where the match is weak. Clone size is given for some rows only: seen once, a few or many times, or a class if the clone is expanded.

j_call clone_size v_call d_call cdr3_aa cdr3_nt
TRBJ2-7 . TRBV4-1 TRBD1 CASSQDSLDRGYEQYF TGCGCCAGCAGCCAAGATAGTTTGGACAGGGGCTACGAGCAGTACTTC
TRBJ1-2 once TRBV7-9 . CASSLGTGISYGYTF TGTGCCAGCAGCTTGGGGACGGGGATTTCCTATGGCTACACCTTC
TRBJ2-7 . TRBV7-6 TRBD1 CASSQGTGRSEQYF TGTGCCAGCAGCCAAGGGACAGGAAGGAGCGAGCAGTACTTC
TRBJ2-2 . TRBV7-9 . CASSLYLSGSGGELFF TGTGCCAGCAGCTTATACTTGTCGGGTTCGGGCGGGGAGCTGTTTTTT
TRBJ2-5 . TRBV6-5 TRBD2 CASSYGAGVETQYF TGTGCCAGCAGTTATGGAGCGGGAGTGGAGACCCAGTACTTC
TRBJ2-5 large TRBV19 TRBD1 CASGTGEPETQYF TGTGCCAGTGGAACAGGGGAACCCGAGACCCAGTACTTC
TRBJ2-5 . TRBV27 . CASSFTTGIQETQYF TGTGCCAGCAGTTTCACCACAGGGATACAAGAGACCCAGTACTTC
TRBJ2-3 . TRBV19 TRBD2 CASSTPLAGAPGDTQYF TGTGCCAGTAGTACTCCACTAGCGGGAGCGCCGGGGGATACGCAGTATTTT
TRBJ1-1 once TRBV19 . CASSMMGVNTEAFF TGTGCCAGTAGTATGATGGGGGTAAACACTGAAGCTTTCTTT
TRBJ2-2 . TRBV5-4 TRBD1 CASSSGQGSTGELFF TGTGCCAGCAGCTCGGGACAGGGAAGCACCGGGGAGCTGTTTTTT
TRBJ2-7 . TRBV5-1 . CASSLDAYEQYF TGCGCCAGCAGCTTAGACGCATACGAGCAGTACTTC
TRBJ2-5 . TRBV28 TRBD2 CASSLPVGPSGSQETQYF TGTGCCAGCAGTTTACCCGTAGGGCCTAGCGGGAGTCAAGAGACCCAGTACTTC
TRBJ2-7 few TRBV7-9 . CASSRQYEQYF TGTGCCAGCAGCAGACAGTACGAGCAGTACTTC
TRBJ2-7 . TRBV2 TRBD2 CASRDSGRASYEQYF TGTGCCAGCAGAGACAGCGGGAGGGCCTCCTACGAGCAGTACTTC
TRBJ2-1 . TRBV27 TRBD2 CASSSGLTYNEQFF TGTGCCAGCAGTTCGGGACTAACCTACAATGAGCAGTTCTTC
TRBJ1-1 few TRBV9 . CASSVVGLNTEAFF TGTGCCAGCAGCGTAGTTGGGCTGAACACTGAAGCTTTCTTT
TRBJ2-3 . TRBV7-2 . CASSLGLGREFDTDTQYF TGTGCCAGCAGCTTAGGGCTAGGCCGGGAGTTTGACACAGATACGCAGTATTTT
TRBJ1-1 . TRBV25-1 TRBD1 CASSPPKNRGMNTEAFF TGTGCCAGCAGTCCCCCGAAGAACAGGGGAATGAACACTGAAGCTTTCTTT
TRBJ1-2 . TRBV27 . CASCPGDPNYGYTF TGTGCCAGTTGCCCAGGAGATCCTAACTATGGCTACACCTTC
TRBJ2-7 . TRBV5-1 TRBD1 CASSLSGQSSYEQYF TGCGCCAGCAGCTTATCGGGACAGAGCTCCTACGAGCAGTACTTC
TRBJ1-2 . TRBV27 . CASSFGGGGLNYGYTF TGTGCCAGCAGTTTTGGAGGGGGGGGGCTTAACTATGGCTACACCTTC
TRBJ1-5 . TRBV9 . CASSVTPAQPQHF TGTGCCAGCAGCGTAACCCCTGCTCAGCCCCAGCATTTT